Here is one TCR beta chain with its context. The antigen remains unidentified. These data belong to a study of blood T cells in healthy people across ages. Overall study findings and caveats: Comparison with aged donors showed that long-lived donors had more naive CD4+ cells and higher diversity. The unsorted PBMCs prevented any conclusive comparison of naive versus antigen-experienced cells. The percentage of naive T cells correlated strongly with TCR beta diversity.

A sample-barcoded 5' primer and a J-beta primer mix were used in a second PCR of roughly 7 to 11 cycles. TCRdb re-called the 5' RACE reads with MiXCR, one entry per CDR3 protein. The sample contains around 800,000 distinct CDR3 sequences, roughly 44% of which appear only once. CDR3 length: 14 residues. V was clipped by 8 bases and J by 4 bases, with 18 bases between them. The chain carries TRBV12-3 or TRBV12-4 and TRBJ2-7; D is possibly TRBD2 (7 bases). The sequence was obtained from a man in his 60s in good health. The source material was blood. In DNA form, the CDR3 reads TGTGCCAGCGCCGAGGGGGAGGGTTTGTACGAGCAGTACTTC. Amino acids: CASAEGEGLYEQYF.